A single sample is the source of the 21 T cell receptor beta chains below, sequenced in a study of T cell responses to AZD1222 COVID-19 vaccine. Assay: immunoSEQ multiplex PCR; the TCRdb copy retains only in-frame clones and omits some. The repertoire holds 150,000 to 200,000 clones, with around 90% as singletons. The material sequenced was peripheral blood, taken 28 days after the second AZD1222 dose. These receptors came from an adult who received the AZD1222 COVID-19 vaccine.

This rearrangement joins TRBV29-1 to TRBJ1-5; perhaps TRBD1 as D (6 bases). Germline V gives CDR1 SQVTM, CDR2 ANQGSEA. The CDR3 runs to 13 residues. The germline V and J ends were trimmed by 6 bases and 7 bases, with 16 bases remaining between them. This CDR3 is CSVRTVQGQPQHF. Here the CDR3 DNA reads TGCAGCGTCAGGACAGTCCAGGGGCAGCCCCAGCATTTT.

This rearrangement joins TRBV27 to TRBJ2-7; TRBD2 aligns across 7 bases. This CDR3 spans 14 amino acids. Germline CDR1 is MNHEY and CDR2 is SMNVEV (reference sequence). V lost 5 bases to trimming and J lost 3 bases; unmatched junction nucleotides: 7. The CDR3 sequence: CASSQGGWIYEQYF. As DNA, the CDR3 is TGTGCCAGCAGTCAGGGAGGGTGGATCTACGAGCAGTACTTC.

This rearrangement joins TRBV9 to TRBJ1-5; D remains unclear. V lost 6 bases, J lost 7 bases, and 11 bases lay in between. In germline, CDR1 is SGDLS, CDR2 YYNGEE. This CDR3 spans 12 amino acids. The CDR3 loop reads CASTPLRQPQHF. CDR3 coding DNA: TGTGCCAGCACCCCTTTGAGACAGCCCCAGCATTTT.

CDR3 loop: CASSSGEMNTEAFF. In DNA, the CDR3 is TGTGCCAGCAGTTCGGGGGAGATGAACACTGAAGCTTTCTTT. The V and J genes are TRBV6-8 and TRBJ1-1; TRBD1 might be the D (5 bases). CDR3 length: 14 amino acids. V was pared by 4 bases and J by 0 bases, with 9 bases between. Germline CDR1 and CDR2: MNHGY and SAAAGT.

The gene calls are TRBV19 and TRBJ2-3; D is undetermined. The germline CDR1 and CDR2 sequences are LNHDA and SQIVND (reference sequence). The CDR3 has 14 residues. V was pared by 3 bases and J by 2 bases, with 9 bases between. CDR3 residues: CASSINYNTDTQYF. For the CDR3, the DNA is TGTGCCAGTAGTATCAATTATAACACAGATACGCAGTATTTT.

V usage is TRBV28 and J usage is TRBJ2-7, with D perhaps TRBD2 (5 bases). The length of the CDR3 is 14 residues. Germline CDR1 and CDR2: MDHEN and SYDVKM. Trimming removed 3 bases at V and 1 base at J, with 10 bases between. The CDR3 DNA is TGTGCCAGCAGTTTCGGACTTCGATCCTACGAGCAGTACTTC. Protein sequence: CASSFGLRSYEQYF.

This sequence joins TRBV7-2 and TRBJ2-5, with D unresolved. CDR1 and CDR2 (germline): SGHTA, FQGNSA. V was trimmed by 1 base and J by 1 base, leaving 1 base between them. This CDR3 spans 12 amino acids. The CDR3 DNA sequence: TGTGCCAGCAGCTTAGTCCAAGAGACCCAGTACTTC. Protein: CASSLVQETQYF.

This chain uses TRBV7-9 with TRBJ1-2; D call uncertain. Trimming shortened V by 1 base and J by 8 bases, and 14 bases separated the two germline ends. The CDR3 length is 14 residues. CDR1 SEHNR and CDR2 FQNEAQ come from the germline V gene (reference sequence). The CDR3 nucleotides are TGTGCCAGCAGCTTAGAAACTAGTGGGGTAGGCTACACCTTC. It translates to CASSLETSGVGYTF. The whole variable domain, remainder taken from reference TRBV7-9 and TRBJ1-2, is DTGVSQNPRHKITKRGQNVTFRCDPISEHNRLYWYRQTLGQGPEFLTYFQNEAQLEKSRLLSDRFSAERPKGSFSTLEIQRTEQGDSAMYLCASSLETSGVGYTFGSGTRLTVV.

The CDR3: CASGLVLGQGNSPLHF. Written as DNA, the CDR3 is TGTGCTAGTGGTTTGGTACTAGGCCAGGGTAATTCACCCCTCCACTTT. This chain uses TRBV12-5 with TRBJ1-6; a weak D match, TRBD1 (5 bases). The germline V gene encodes CDR1 LGHNT and CDR2 FRNRAP. Trimming shortened V by 0 bases and J by 6 bases, and 12 bases separated the two germline ends. The CDR3 consists of 16 residues.

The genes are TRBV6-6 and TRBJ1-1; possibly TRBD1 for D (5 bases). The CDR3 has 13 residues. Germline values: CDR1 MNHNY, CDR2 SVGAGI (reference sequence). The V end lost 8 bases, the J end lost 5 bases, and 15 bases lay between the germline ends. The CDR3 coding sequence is TGTGCCAGCCTTTCACCGGAGGGGACTGAAGCTTTCTTT. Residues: CASLSPEGTEAFF.

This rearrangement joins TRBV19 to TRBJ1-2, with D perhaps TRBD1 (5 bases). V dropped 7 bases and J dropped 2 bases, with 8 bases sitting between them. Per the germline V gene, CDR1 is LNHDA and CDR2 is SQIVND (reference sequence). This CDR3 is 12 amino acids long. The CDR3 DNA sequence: TGTGCCAGTATCGGGGGGAACTATGGCTACACCTTC. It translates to CASIGGNYGYTF.

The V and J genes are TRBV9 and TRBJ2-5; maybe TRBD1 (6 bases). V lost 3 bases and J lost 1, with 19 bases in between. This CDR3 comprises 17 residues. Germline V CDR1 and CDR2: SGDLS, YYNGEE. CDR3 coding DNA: TGTGCCAGCAGCGCAGGGGTGGCAGGGGTATTCCAAGAGACCCAGTACTTC. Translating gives CASSAGVAGVFQETQYF. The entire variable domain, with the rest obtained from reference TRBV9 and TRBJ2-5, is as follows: DSGVTQTPKHLITATGQRVTLRCSPRSGDLSVYWYQQSLDQGLQFLIQYYNGEERAKGNILERFSAQQFPDLHSELNLSSLELGDSALYFCASSAGVAGVFQETQYFGPGTRLLVL.

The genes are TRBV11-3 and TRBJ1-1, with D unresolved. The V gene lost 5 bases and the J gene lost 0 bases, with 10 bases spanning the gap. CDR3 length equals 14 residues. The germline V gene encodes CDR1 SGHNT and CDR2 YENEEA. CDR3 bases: TGTGCCAGCAGCCTCGATTTGGTGAACACTGAAGCTTTCTTT. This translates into CASSLDLVNTEAFF.

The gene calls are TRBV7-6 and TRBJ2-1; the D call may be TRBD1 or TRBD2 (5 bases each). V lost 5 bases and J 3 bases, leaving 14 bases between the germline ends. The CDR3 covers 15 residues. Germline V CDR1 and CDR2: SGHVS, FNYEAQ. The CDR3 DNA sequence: TGTGCCAGCAGCCAATCGGGGCCATACTACAATGAGCAGTTCTTC. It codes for CASSQSGPYYNEQFF.

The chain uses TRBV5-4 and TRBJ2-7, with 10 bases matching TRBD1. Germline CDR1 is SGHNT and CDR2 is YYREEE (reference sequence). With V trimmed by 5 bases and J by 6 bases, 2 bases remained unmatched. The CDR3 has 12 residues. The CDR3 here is CASSWTGGEQYF. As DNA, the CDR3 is TGTGCCAGCAGTTGGACAGGGGGCGAGCAGTACTTC.

This chain's CDR3 is CASSLGVTEAFF. The CDR3, as DNA: TGTGCCAGCAGCTTGGGCGTGACTGAAGCTTTCTTT. V is TRBV5-8 and J is TRBJ1-1; no definite D call. V was clipped by 0 bases and J by 5 bases, with 5 bases between them. This CDR3 has 12 residues. Germline CDR1 reads SGHTS; CDR2 reads YDEGEE.

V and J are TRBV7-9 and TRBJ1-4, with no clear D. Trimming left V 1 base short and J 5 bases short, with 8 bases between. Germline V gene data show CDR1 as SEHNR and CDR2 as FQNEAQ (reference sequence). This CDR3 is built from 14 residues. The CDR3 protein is CASSLVGVNEKLFF. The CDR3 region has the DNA TGTGCCAGCAGCTTAGTTGGGGTAAATGAAAAACTGTTTTTT.

CDR3 in DNA: TGTGCCAGCAGCCAGGGGAAGCGGGGGGGCCCAGATACGCAGTATTTT. It codes for CASSQGKRGGPDTQYF. This rearrangement joins TRBV4-2 to TRBJ2-3, with TRBD2 identical over 10 bases. J was trimmed by 4 bases and V by 3 bases; bases with no gene match: 7. The CDR3 has 16 amino acids. Per the germline V gene, CDR1 is LGHNA and CDR2 is YNFKEQ.

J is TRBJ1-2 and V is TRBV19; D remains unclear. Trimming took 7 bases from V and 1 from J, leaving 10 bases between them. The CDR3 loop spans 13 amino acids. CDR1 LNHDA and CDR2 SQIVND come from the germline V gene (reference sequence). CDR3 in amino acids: CASNEWDNYGYTF. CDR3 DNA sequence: TGTGCCAGTAATGAGTGGGATAACTATGGCTACACCTTC.

The CDR3 coding sequence is TGTGCCTGGAGTGCCAACCGGGACAGGGATTATAGCAATCAGCCCCAGCATTTT. Translated: CAWSANRDRDYSNQPQHF. The V and J genes are TRBV30 and TRBJ1-5; 9 bases align to TRBD1. Germline CDR1 reads GTSNPN; CDR2 reads SVGIG (reference sequence). The J segment lost 0 bases and the V segment lost 1 base, leaving 10 bases of the junction unmatched. This CDR3 comprises 18 residues. Looking up the rest from reference TRBV30 and TRBJ1-5 gives the full variable domain: SQTIHQWPATLVQPVGSPLSLECTVEGTSNPNLYWYRQAAGRGLQLLFYSVGIGQISSEVPQNLSASRPQDRQFILSSKKLLLSDSGFYLCAWSANRDRDYSNQPQHFGDGTRLSIL.

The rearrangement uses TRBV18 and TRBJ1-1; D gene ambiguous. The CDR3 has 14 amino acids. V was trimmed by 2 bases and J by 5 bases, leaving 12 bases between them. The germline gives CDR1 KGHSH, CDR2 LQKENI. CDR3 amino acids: CASSPGLGLTEAFF. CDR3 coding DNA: TGTGCCAGCTCACCAGGTCTAGGGTTGACTGAAGCTTTCTTT.